The 24 T cell receptor beta chains reported below all come from one sample, sequenced in a study of blood T cells in healthy people across ages. The use of a sample-barcoded 5' primer and a J-beta primer mix characterized a second PCR of about 7 to 12 cycles. TCRdb used MiXCR to reprocess the 5' RACE reads, holding one entry per CDR3 protein. The data hold some 800,000 distinct CDR3 sequences, with roughly 25% observed a single time. The data were also submitted as part of a second study, on T cells of mothers and their children.

Sequences were obtained from blood. Source of these receptors: a boy younger than 18 in good health.

The gene calls are TRBV5-1 and TRBJ2-1, with 8 bases fitting TRBD1. CDR1 is SGHRS, CDR2 YFSETQ, per germline. The V segment lost 1 base and the J segment 6 bases; nucleotides outside the gene matches: 9. CDR3 length equals 16 residues. Here the CDR3 DNA reads TGCGCCAGCAGCTTGTTATCTGGACAGGGTGCCAATGAGCAGTTCTTC. Amino acid sequence: CASSLLSGQGANEQFF.

Many counts were recorded for this clonotype. This chain links TRBV28 with TRBJ2-7, with D unresolved. Deletions cut 3 bases from V and 4 bases from J, with 4 bases between. The CDR3 has 11 amino acids. The V gene's germline CDR1 is MDHEN and CDR2 SYDVKM. The DNA of the CDR3 is TGTGCCAGCAGTTTTCGGTACGAGCAGTACTTC. As protein: CASSFRYEQYF.

The chain has TRBV2 and TRBJ2-7; TRBD2 matches 7 bases. The V and J ends lost 6 bases and 2 bases, in that order; junction bases with no gene match: 10. The length of the CDR3 is 15 residues. Germline CDR1 SNHLY, CDR2 FYNNEI. The CDR3 nucleotides are TGTGCCAGCAGCGCGCCACTAGCGCCCGCCTACGAGCAGTACTTC. This encodes CASSAPLAPAYEQYF.

The sample holds a few counts of this clonotype. This rearrangement joins TRBV7-9 to TRBJ2-6; no clear D. This CDR3 has 12 residues. Germline V gives CDR1 SEHNR, CDR2 FQNEAQ (reference sequence). Trimming stripped 4 bases from V and 7 bases from J, with 5 bases between. CDR3 nucleotide sequence: TGTGCCAGCAGCTCAAATGCCAACGTCCTGACTTTC. This encodes CASSSNANVLTF. The entire variable domain, with the rest obtained from reference TRBV7-9 and TRBJ2-6, is as follows: DTGVSQNPRHKITKRGQNVTFRCDPISEHNRLYWYRQTLGQGPEFLTYFQNEAQLEKSRLLSDRFSAERPKGSFSTLEIQRTEQGDSAMYLCASSSNANVLTFGAGSRLTVL.

The chain recombines TRBV3-1 with TRBJ2-5; 8 bases are shared with TRBD1. Per the germline V gene, CDR1 is LGHDT and CDR2 is YNNKEL (reference sequence). V lost 4 bases, J lost 5 bases, and 6 bases stayed unmatched. The length of the CDR3 is 14 residues. CDR3 nucleotide sequence: TGTGCCAGCAGCCCCAGGGGGCTGAGGGAGACCCAGTACTTC. Protein product: CASSPRGLRETQYF.

This clonotype has just a few counts. A junction boundary mismatches the germline segment, possibly from a read error. The gene calls are TRBV7-7 and TRBJ2-5; TRBD2 aligns across 8 bases. The germline V gene has CDR1 SSHAT and CDR2 FNYEAQ (reference sequence). This CDR3 is 15 amino acids long. In nucleotides, the CDR3 is TGTGCTAGCAGCTTAGCGGGGCTGGTACAAGAGACCCAGTACTTC. It yields the protein CASSLAGLVQETQYF.

Regarding this clonotype: At one of its ends the junction is not consistent with the germline gene, which may arise from a read error. V usage is TRBV5-1 and J usage is TRBJ2-5; 7 positions agree with TRBD2. CDR3 length equals 16 residues. Looked up from germline, CDR1 is SGHRS and CDR2 is YFSETQ. The CDR3 region has the DNA TGCGCCAGCAGCTCGGGGCGGGGGACTACCCAAGAGACCCAGCACTTC. Its translation: CASSSGRGTTQETQHF.

This chain links TRBV28 with TRBJ2-7; 10 nucleotides align to TRBD2. CDR3 length: 14 residues. CDR1 and CDR2 from the germline V gene are MDHEN and SYDVKM. The V gene end was trimmed by 5 bases and the J gene end by 5 bases; junction bases not matched to a gene: 6. The DNA of the CDR3 is TGTGCCAGCAGTCCAAGCGGGAGGGAAAACGAGCAGTACTTC. Residues: CASSPSGRENEQYF.

In its sample, this clonotype was seen a few times. The J gene is TRBJ1-3, the V gene TRBV18; D uncertain. CDR1 is KGHSH and CDR2 is LQKENI in the germline V gene. V lost 3 bases, J lost 4 bases, and 13 bases lay in between. The CDR3 covers 15 residues. The CDR3 is CASSPDPNPGNTIYF. The CDR3 DNA is TGTGCCAGCTCACCGGACCCCAATCCGGGAAACACCATATATTTT.

This clonotype was found a few times. This sequence joins TRBV6-2 or TRBV6-3 and TRBJ2-5, with D possibly TRBD1 on 5 matching bases. Trimming removed 4 bases at V and 3 bases at J, with 9 bases between. Per germline, CDR1 MNHEY and CDR2 SVGEGT. The CDR3 extends over 13 amino acids. The CDR3 coding sequence is TGTGCCAGCAGTTTTGACAGTGAAGAGACCCAGTACTTC. The encoded protein is CASSFDSEETQYF.

The V and J genes are TRBV29-1 and TRBJ2-3; D is perhaps TRBD1 (6 bases). The CDR3 is 14 residues long. Looked up from germline, CDR1 is SQVTM and CDR2 is ANQGSEA. The DNA of the CDR3 is TGCAGTACACAGGGACCCGGTGGCACAGATACGCAGTATTTT. Protein: CSTQGPGGTDTQYF.

The gene calls are TRBV4-1 and TRBJ2-3; D is unresolved. V lost 0 bases to trimming and J lost 4 bases, with 11 bases between them. Looked up from germline, CDR1 is MGHRA and CDR2 is YSYEKL. The CDR3 is 15 amino acids. The CDR3 bases are TGCGCCAGCAGCCAAGAAGGTTTAAGGGCAGATACGCAGTATTTT. Translating it yields CASSQEGLRADTQYF.

In its sample, this clonotype was seen a few times. The chain couples TRBV5-5 to TRBJ2-7, with D hard to call. Trimming shortened V by 0 bases and J by 2 bases, and 9 bases separated the two germline ends. Per germline, CDR1 SGHKS and CDR2 YYEKEE (reference sequence). This CDR3 has 14 residues. The CDR3 region is CASSLVASTYEQYF. For the CDR3, the DNA is TGTGCCAGCAGCTTGGTGGCTAGTACCTACGAGCAGTACTTC.

The chain links TRBV20-1 to TRBJ2-7; perhaps TRBD1 as D (6 bases). V lost 6 bases and J lost 2, with 20 bases in between. The length of the CDR3 is 15 residues. Germline assignment: CDR1 DFQATT and CDR2 SNEGSKA (reference sequence). CDR3: CSARHPTGSPYEQYF. The CDR3 DNA reads TGCAGTGCCCGCCATCCAACAGGGAGCCCCTACGAGCAGTACTTC.

The rearrangement uses TRBV29-1 and TRBJ1-4, with 9 bases aligning to TRBD1. The CDR3 is 13 amino acids. Looked up from germline, CDR1 is SQVTM and CDR2 is ANQGSEA. The V segment lost 6 bases and the J segment 7 bases; nucleotides outside the gene matches: 6. The CDR3 is CSVTGTGSEKLFF. CDR3 DNA: TGCAGCGTGACCGGGACAGGGAGTGAAAAACTGTTTTTT.

This chain joins TRBV4-1 and TRBJ2-7, with 10 bases aligning to TRBD1. Germline assignment: CDR1 MGHRA and CDR2 YSYEKL. J gave up 2 bases and V 4 bases, and 2 bases lay outside the gene matches. CDR3 length: 14 residues. In nucleotides, the CDR3 is TGCGCCAGCAGCCGGACAGGGGGGGCCTACGAGCAGTACTTC. Translating it yields CASSRTGGAYEQYF.

There are a few counts of this clonotype. This chain links TRBV20-1 with TRBJ2-2; the D is unclear. V lost 1 base and J lost 4, with 13 bases in between. CDR3 length: 15 residues. Germline V gene lookup returns CDR1 DFQATT and CDR2 SNEGSKA (reference sequence). In DNA form, the CDR3 reads TGCAGTGCTAGAGTCTACCCTGAACGCACCGGGGAGCTGTTTTTT. This translates into CSARVYPERTGELFF.

This clonotype was detected a few times. This sequence joins TRBV10-3 and TRBJ2-5, with D maybe TRBD1 (5 bases). The CDR3 is 13 amino acids. CDR1 and CDR2 (germline): ENHRY, SYGVKD. With 4 bases removed from V and 5 bases from J, the gap between germline ends came to 11 bases. The CDR3 is CAISGNPGETQYF. For the CDR3, the DNA is TGTGCCATCAGTGGAAACCCAGGGGAGACCCAGTACTTC.

This clonotype was observed a few times. The chain is built from TRBV2 and TRBJ2-5, with D perhaps matching TRBD1 (5 bases). The CDR3 totals 11 residues. CDR1 is SNHLY, CDR2 FYNNEI, per germline. CDR3 region: CVCQGQETQYF. CDR3 bases: TGTGTCTGCCAGGGCCAAGAGACCCAGTACTTC.

This clonotype has more than one count but fewer than ten. The chain combines TRBV21-1 with TRBJ1-4; no check of the table's D call, TRBD1, against the DNA was made. TRBV21-1 is a listed pseudogene. The CDR3 consists of 16 residues. The DNA for the CDR3 is TGTGCCAGCCCGGGGACAGGGGTCGAAACTAATGAAAAACTGTTTTTT. The encoded protein is CASPGTGVETNEKLFF.

This CDR3 reads CATRRGVYETQYF. Here the CDR3 DNA reads TGTGCCACCAGACGGGGAGTGTATGAGACCCAGTACTTC. V usage is TRBV15 and J usage is TRBJ2-5; D may be TRBD2 (5 bases). Trimming removed 6 bases from V and 5 bases from J, with 13 bases in between. Germline-derived CDR1 and CDR2 are LNHNV and YYDKDF (reference sequence). This CDR3 is built from 13 residues.

This clonotype was counted many times. The chain carries TRBV7-9 and TRBJ1-4; 11 nucleotides agree with TRBD1. V was pared by 5 bases and J by 4 bases, with 6 bases of the junction left unmatched. The germline V gene has CDR1 SEHNR and CDR2 FQNEAQ (reference sequence). The CDR3 consists of 16 residues. In DNA, the CDR3 is TGTGCCAGCAGCCCTGGACAGGGGGCCGTTAATGAAAAACTGTTTTTT. Its protein is CASSPGQGAVNEKLFF.

This clonotype was recorded a few times. The chain uses TRBV12-3 or TRBV12-4 and TRBJ1-5; possibly TRBD1 for D (5 bases). V dropped 4 bases and J dropped 4 bases, with 8 bases sitting between them. The CDR3 loop spans 13 amino acids. Here the CDR3 reads CASSWGGNQPQHF. The CDR3 DNA reads TGTGCCAGCAGTTGGGGGGGGAATCAGCCCCAGCATTTT.

V is TRBV20-1 and J is TRBJ1-2; TRBD1 might be the D (6 bases). The V end lost 5 bases, the J end lost 2 bases, and 15 bases lay between the germline ends. The CDR3 is 14 amino acids. CDR1 is DFQATT and CDR2 is SNEGSKA in the germline V gene (reference sequence). CDR3 sequence (DNA): TGCAGTGCTCCCCAGGGGCTCTTGAACTATGGCTACACCTTC. Protein sequence: CSAPQGLLNYGYTF.